The 9 T cell receptor beta chains given below trace back to one sample, sequenced in a study of identifying expanded T cells in peripheral blood. Assay used: immunoSEQ multiplex PCR; TCRdb lists only in-frame clones, some missing. Of 100,000 or so clones in the sample, approximately 90% were seen once. The sample consisted of blood. These receptors were collected from a person aged 18 to 75 in good health.

The CDR3 region has the DNA TGTGCCAGCAGTTACCCCACGGCTCGACCGAGGACTGAAGCTTTCTTT. Translated: CASSYPTARPRTEAFF. The chain couples TRBV6-6 to TRBJ1-1; no clear D. V was clipped by 2 bases and J by 5 bases, with 18 bases between them. Germline CDR1 is MNHNY and CDR2 is SVGAGI (reference sequence). The CDR3 is 16 residues long.

The chain combines TRBV19 with TRBJ2-3; 7 bases are shared with TRBD2. Germline V gene lookup returns CDR1 LNHDA and CDR2 SQIVND (reference sequence). V was pared by 6 bases and J by 4 bases, with 10 bases of the junction left unmatched. The CDR3 spans 15 residues. DNA of the CDR3: TGTGCCAGTAGGTCGCTTGGGGGGGATGCAGATACGCAGTATTTT. Protein sequence: CASRSLGGDADTQYF.

The gene calls are TRBV5-6 and TRBJ1-5; tentative D call: TRBD1 (5 bases). Germline V gene lookup returns CDR1 SGHDT and CDR2 YYEEEE. This CDR3 is built from 15 residues. V shed 3 bases and J shed 4 bases, with 14 bases lying between them. CDR3 loop: CASSWGTGINQPQHF. CDR3 sequence (DNA): TGTGCCAGCAGCTGGGGCACAGGAATAAATCAGCCCCAGCATTTT.

This chain uses TRBV4-1 with TRBJ1-4; D ambiguous. This CDR3 is built from 14 residues. Germline CDR1 reads MGHRA; CDR2 reads YSYEKL. CDR3 DNA: TGCCAATCCCTGGCGGAGCCCAATAATGAAAAACTGTTTTTT. Encoded protein: CQSLAEPNNEKLFF.

The chain links TRBV7-8 to TRBJ2-5, with 7 nucleotides matching TRBD1. CDR3 length: 15 residues. Germline V gives CDR1 SGHVS, CDR2 FQNEAQ. V dropped 9 bases and J dropped 4; count of bases not matched to a gene: 14. The CDR3 nucleotides read TGTGCCAGTTCCCAGTCCGGGACAGTGGGAGAGACCCAGTACTTC. It encodes CASSQSGTVGETQYF.

This chain uses TRBV6-1 with TRBJ1-2; D is possibly TRBD1 (5 bases). V was shortened by 2 bases and J by 6 bases, with 10 bases between the two germline ends. The CDR3 extends over 13 amino acids. Germline loops: CDR1 MNHNS, CDR2 SASEGT. The CDR3 bases are TGTGCCAGCAGTGAATTTCCGGGGGATGGCTACACCTTC. It yields the protein CASSEFPGDGYTF.

V gene TRBV7-2 combines with J gene TRBJ1-5; D is unclear. This CDR3 comprises 14 residues. V was clipped by 5 bases and J by 4 bases, with 12 bases between them. The germline V gene encodes CDR1 SGHTA and CDR2 FQGNSA. CDR3 protein: CASSGQRGNQPQHF. CDR3 coding DNA: TGTGCCAGCAGCGGCCAGAGAGGTAATCAGCCCCAGCATTTT.

The chain joins TRBV10-3 to TRBJ1-4; D perhaps matches TRBD1 (5 bases). The germline V gene encodes CDR1 ENHRY and CDR2 SYGVKD. The CDR3 totals 16 residues. Trimming took off 0 bases at V and 5 bases at J, with 13 bases between the two ends. The DNA for the CDR3 is TGTGCCATCAGTGAGTCCAAGAGGGGCTTGAATGAAAAACTGTTTTTT. This gives the protein CAISESKRGLNEKLFF.

This rearrangement joins TRBV5-6 to TRBJ2-1; the D is unclear. The germline V gene has CDR1 SGHDT and CDR2 YYEEEE. The CDR3 runs 12 residues. V lost 4 bases, J lost 6 bases, and 8 bases lay in between. CDR3 bases: TGTGCCAGCAGCGGTCTTCGCAATGAGCAGTTCTTC. Translating it yields CASSGLRNEQFF.